A selection of T cell receptor beta chains follows, all from one sample in a study of cytomegalovirus exposure and HLA in healthy donors. Here immunoSEQ multiplex PCR was the method, and the copy in TCRdb shows in-frame clones only, minus some. Among some 130,000 clones listed, over 75% were seen once. The source material was PBMCs. These receptors came from a male donor in good health and CMV-seropositive. The CDR3 runs from the conserved cysteine through the conserved F or W. D genes are given only for firm matches. Some rows mark clone size as missing; the rest say once, few, many or name a class of expanded clone.

J gene: TRBJ1-2; clone size: -; V gene: TRBV7-8; D gene: -; CDR3 protein: CASSLLGGTYGYTF; CDR3 DNA: TGTGCCAGCAGCTTATTAGGAGGGACCTATGGCTACACCTTC
J gene: TRBJ1-3; clone size: -; V gene: TRBV19; D gene: -; CDR3 protein: CASRIQVSGNTIYF; CDR3 DNA: TGTGCCAGTAGGATACAGGTCTCTGGAAACACCATATATTTT
J gene: TRBJ2-5; clone size: -; V gene: TRBV2; D gene: -; CDR3 protein: CASSAGVGKTQYF; CDR3 DNA: TGTGCCAGCAGCGCAGGGGTGGGCAAGACCCAGTACTTC
J gene: TRBJ2-7; clone size: -; V gene: TRBV5-4; D gene: TRBD2; CDR3 protein: CASSLGGREAYEQYF; CDR3 DNA: TGTGCCAGCAGCTTGGGGGGCCGGGAGGCCTACGAGCAGTACTTC
J gene: TRBJ1-4; clone size: -; V gene: TRBV6-1; D gene: -; CDR3 protein: CASSEAWSATNEKLFF; CDR3 DNA: TGTGCCAGCAGTGAAGCGTGGAGTGCAACTAATGAAAAACTGTTTTTT
J gene: TRBJ1-6; clone size: -; V gene: TRBV6-5; D gene: TRBD1; CDR3 protein: CASSPGQGERSPLHF; CDR3 DNA: TGTGCCAGCAGCCCGGGACAGGGGGAGAGATCACCCCTCCACTTT
J gene: TRBJ2-5; clone size: -; V gene: TRBV28; D gene: -; CDR3 protein: CASAAQGTWETQYF; CDR3 DNA: TGTGCCAGCGCTGCACAGGGAACCTGGGAGACCCAGTACTTC
J gene: TRBJ1-5; clone size: -; V gene: TRBV28; D gene: TRBD1; CDR3 protein: CASSPDREQPQHF; CDR3 DNA: TGTGCCAGCAGCCCTGACAGGGAACAGCCCCAGCATTTT
J gene: TRBJ2-7; clone size: -; V gene: TRBV28; D gene: TRBD1; CDR3 protein: CASSFPREDRGYEQYF; CDR3 DNA: TGTGCCAGCAGTTTCCCCAGGGAGGACAGGGGCTACGAGCAGTACTTC
J gene: TRBJ1-1; clone size: medium-sized; V gene: TRBV6-1; D gene: -; CDR3 protein: CASSASVTEAFF; CDR3 DNA: TGTGCCAGCAGTGCTTCGGTTACTGAAGCTTTCTTT
J gene: TRBJ1-6; clone size: -; V gene: TRBV11-1; D gene: -; CDR3 protein: CASSSLPGGGLNSPLHF; CDR3 DNA: TGTGCCAGCAGCTCATTACCCGGGGGAGGACTCAATTCACCCCTCCACTTT
J gene: TRBJ1-1; clone size: -; V gene: TRBV5-4; D gene: -; CDR3 protein: CASRGGGNTEAFF; CDR3 DNA: TGTGCCAGCAGGGGGGGAGGGAACACTGAAGCTTTCTTT
J gene: TRBJ2-3; clone size: few; V gene: TRBV28; D gene: -; CDR3 protein: CASSWVRDTDTQYF; CDR3 DNA: TGTGCCAGCAGTTGGGTTCGGGACACAGATACGCAGTATTTT
J gene: TRBJ2-4; clone size: once; V gene: TRBV6-1; D gene: TRBD1; CDR3 protein: CASSLGTGAKNIQYF; CDR3 DNA: TGTGCCAGCAGTCTGGGGACAGGGGCCAAAAACATTCAGTACTTC
J gene: TRBJ1-6; clone size: few; V gene: TRBV6-6; D gene: -; CDR3 protein: CASSKDRRRNSPLHF; CDR3 DNA: TGTGCCAGCAGTAAGGACAGACGGCGGAATTCACCCCTCCACTTT
J gene: TRBJ1-6; clone size: -; V gene: TRBV6-6; D gene: -; CDR3 protein: CASSYSGRGSSPLHF; CDR3 DNA: TGTGCCAGCAGTTACTCTGGAAGAGGCAGTTCACCCCTCCACTTT
J gene: TRBJ2-7; clone size: -; V gene: TRBV10-3; D gene: -; CDR3 protein: CAISESRARSYEQYF; CDR3 DNA: TGTGCCATCAGTGAGTCGAGGGCCCGCTCCTACGAGCAGTACTTC
J gene: TRBJ2-1; clone size: -; V gene: TRBV21-1; D gene: -; CDR3 protein: CASSKAHSSYNEQFF; CDR3 DNA: TGTGCCAGCAGCAAAGCTCACAGCTCCTACAATGAGCAGTTCTTC
J gene: TRBJ1-5; clone size: -; V gene: TRBV28; D gene: -; CDR3 protein: CAGQGNNQPQHF; CDR3 DNA: TGTGCCGGCCAGGGGAACAATCAGCCCCAGCATTTT
J gene: TRBJ2-1; clone size: few; V gene: TRBV19; D gene: -; CDR3 protein: CASSMVGGEQFF; CDR3 DNA: TGTGCCAGTAGTATGGTCGGCGGGGAGCAGTTCTTC
J gene: TRBJ1-1; clone size: -; V gene: TRBV18; D gene: TRBD1; CDR3 protein: CASSLMGTGENTEAFF; CDR3 DNA: TGTGCCAGCTCACTCATGGGGACAGGGGAGAACACTGAAGCTTTCTTT
J gene: TRBJ1-5; clone size: few; V gene: TRBV6-1; D gene: -; CDR3 protein: CASSGAGGNQPQHF; CDR3 DNA: TGTGCCAGCAGTGGGGCAGGAGGGAATCAGCCCCAGCATTTT
J gene: TRBJ1-4; clone size: -; V gene: TRBV6-5; D gene: -; CDR3 protein: CASSYSSQGVGKLFF; CDR3 DNA: TGTGCCAGCAGTTACTCTTCACAGGGAGTTGGAAAACTGTTTTTT
J gene: TRBJ1-1; clone size: once; V gene: TRBV5-4; D gene: -; CDR3 protein: CASTSAKGGGTEAFF; CDR3 DNA: TGTGCCAGCACCTCTGCGAAGGGGGGGGGCACTGAAGCTTTCTTT
J gene: TRBJ2-5; clone size: -; V gene: TRBV10-2; D gene: TRBD2; CDR3 protein: CASVPGLAGGRGETQYF; CDR3 DNA: TGCGCCAGCGTACCGGGACTAGCGGGGGGGCGGGGGGAGACCCAGTACTTC
J gene: TRBJ2-5; clone size: -; V gene: TRBV9; D gene: TRBD2; CDR3 protein: CASSARRGGPLQETQYF; CDR3 DNA: TGTGCCAGCAGCGCCCGCCGGGGAGGGCCCCTCCAAGAGACCCAGTACTTC
J gene: TRBJ2-1; clone size: -; V gene: TRBV27; D gene: TRBD2; CDR3 protein: CASRLAGGGEQFF; CDR3 DNA: TGTGCCAGCAGGCTAGCGGGAGGAGGCGAGCAGTTCTTC
J gene: TRBJ1-1; clone size: -; V gene: TRBV11-2; D gene: -; CDR3 protein: CASSSNKQAHTEAFF; CDR3 DNA: TGTGCCAGCAGCTCCAATAAACAGGCTCACACTGAAGCTTTCTTT
J gene: TRBJ1-5; clone size: -; V gene: TRBV9; D gene: TRBD1; CDR3 protein: CASSVGQWSSNQPQHF; CDR3 DNA: TGTGCCAGCAGCGTGGGACAGTGGAGCAGCAATCAGCCCCAGCATTTT
J gene: TRBJ1-4; clone size: -; V gene: TRBV5-1; D gene: -; CDR3 protein: CASSVGQPEKLFF; CDR3 DNA: TGCGCCAGCAGCGTAGGACAGCCCGAAAAACTGTTTTTT